The present T cell receptor (beta chain) was sequenced within a study of blood T cell repertoires in COVID-19. On the study more broadly: Acute and convalescent COVID-19 samples came from the United States, Italy and Spain. From T cells, B-cell-depleted T cells, or PBMCs came the material, which was cDNA or gDNA.

Original processing notes: Amplification from reference gene primers served as the basis for estimated nucleated cell counts. TCRdb's table, derived via immunoSEQ multiplex PCR, lists solely in-frame clones and lacks some. V and J calls and clone size are those listed in that table; D and trimming were worked out from the DNA. The sample carries around 19,000 clones, roughly 87% recorded once. The CDR3 loop spans 17 amino acids. The germline CDR1 and CDR2 sequences are SEHNR and FQNEAQ (reference sequence). V gave up 4 bases and J gave up 5 bases; unmatched junction bases: 14. The specimen sequenced was peripheral blood. The chain couples TRBV7-9 to TRBJ2-5, with 9 bases that match TRBD1. This clonotype was obtained from a human donor in a cohort sampled during active COVID-19. The donor label of this sample is uncertain. The CDR3 DNA is TGTGCCAGCAGCTCCCCCCCCGGGACAGGGTTCTGGGAGACCCAGTACTTC. Translated: CASSSPPGTGFWETQYF.